This is a list of T cell receptor beta chains from one sample in a study of shared clonotypes between healthy human individuals. Some clones are missing from TCRdb's copy, which holds only in-frame ones; the method was immunoSEQ multiplex PCR. The sample includes more than 2 million clones, roughly 96% of them seen just once. Sample: naive CD4+ T cells sorted from blood. Source of these receptors: a man younger than 30 in good health. Both conserved end residues are part of each CDR3. D genes are given only for firm matches. Clone size is shown for a subset of rows, as once, few, many or a class of expanded clone.

>TRBV5-1|-|-|TRBJ2-7
CASSLGAVPYEQYF
TGCGCCAGCAGCTTGGGGGCAGTCCCCTACGAGCAGTACTTC
>TRBV28|-|-|TRBJ1-2
CASSLSLLYYGYTF
TGTGCCAGCAGTTTATCCCTTCTATACTATGGCTACACCTTC
>TRBV5-8|-|TRBD1|TRBJ1-4
CASSLWGTGNEKLFF
TGTGCCAGCAGCTTGTGGGGGACAGGAAATGAAAAACTGTTTTTT
>TRBV5-4|-|-|TRBJ2-7
CASSLSPGSDEQYF
TGTGCCAGCAGCTTGAGCCCAGGTAGTGACGAGCAGTACTTC
>TRBV5-1|-|-|TRBJ1-2
CASSLGWDNINYGYTF
TGCGCCAGCAGCTTGGGATGGGACAACATTAACTATGGCTACACCTTC
>TRBV27|-|-|TRBJ2-2
CASSLSLHTGELFF
TGTGCCAGCAGTTTATCACTGCACACCGGGGAGCTGTTTTTT
>TRBV6-1|-|-|TRBJ2-1
CASSVAGDEQFF
TGTGCCAGCAGTGTCGCAGGGGATGAGCAGTTCTTC
>TRBV2|-|TRBD1|TRBJ1-2
CASSVQGDNGYTF
TGTGCCAGCAGTGTACAGGGGGATAATGGCTACACCTTC
>TRBV7-9|-|-|TRBJ2-2
CASSFSGLNTGELFF
TGTGCCAGCAGTTTTAGCGGACTGAACACCGGGGAGCTGTTTTTT
>TRBV5-4|-|TRBD1|TRBJ1-6
CASSFPAGGNSPLHF
TGTGCCAGCAGCTTCCCCGCAGGGGGTAATTCACCCCTCCACTTT
>TRBV5-1|once|TRBD1|TRBJ1-3
CASSFQGASGNTIYF
TGCGCCAGCAGCTTTCAGGGGGCGTCTGGAAACACCATATATTTT